This T cell receptor (beta chain) is from a study of technical replicates of blood from a few donors. This CDR3 contains 13 residues. Germline trimming cut 3 bases from V and 2 bases from J; bases unmatched to any gene: 2. Germline lookup yields CDR1 SGHNT and CDR2 YYREEE (reference sequence). Only in-frame clones appear in the TCRdb table, and some are missing; sequencing was by immunoSEQ multiplex PCR. The sample gives about 68,000 clones, under 98% of which show up once; approximately 0.25% is in the top ten. Sequencing used T cells isolated from PBMCs. The rearrangement links TRBV5-4 to TRBJ2-7; 7 positions agree with TRBD1. The receptor was derived from a human donor in good health. In DNA form, the CDR3 reads TGTGCCAGCAGCTCAGGGGGTGCCTACGAGCAGTACTTC. It specifies CASSSGGAYEQYF.